This entry features one TCR beta chain sequence. The data stem from a study of shared T cell receptors in the human thymus. TCRdb's table, derived via immunoSEQ multiplex PCR, lists solely in-frame clones and lacks some. This sample has approximately 580,000 clones; around 82% occur once, and the top ten carry about 0.013%. CDR3 length equals 15 residues. The germline V gene encodes CDR1 SGDLS and CDR2 YYNGEE. The ends were cut back, 0 bases at V and 2 bases at J, with 12 bases in the middle. This sample was also put to use in a study of human thymus T cells.

This receptor was taken from a boy younger than two with a congenital heart defect. J is TRBJ2-7 and V is TRBV9, with D perhaps TRBD2 (5 bases). Sequencing was performed on thymocytes. CDR3 region: CASSVGEGLTYEQYF. The CDR3 region has the DNA TGTGCCAGCAGCGTAGGTGAGGGATTGACCTACGAGCAGTACTTC.